This entry lists 18 T cell receptor beta chains sequenced from one sample in a study of T cells in Graves' hyperthyroidism and ophthalmopathy (dated by TCRdb to between 2017 and 2020). Libraries were built with multiplex PCR. TCRdb records Illumina HiSeq 2000 as the sequencer. Amplification of TCR beta CDR3 regions was carried out from RNA transcripts. The TCR CDR3 was subjected to a first round of RT-PCR using the HTBI primer set and the Qiagen OneStep RT-PCR kit. The public reads were reanalyzed by TCRdb: fastp trimming at Q25, MiXCR alignment, in-frame beta chains only. All rows with the same CDR3 protein become a single entry with the most common DNA and genes. In this sample the table shows about 720,000 distinct CDR3 sequences, over 15% of which occur a single time. In total, the top ten clones hold over 7.5% of the sample. The sample taken for sequencing was blood. These receptors were taken from a man aged 18 to 29 with Graves' hyperthyroidism.

The chain is built from TRBV28 and TRBJ2-1; 10 bases are a match to TRBD2. Germline CDR1 MDHEN, CDR2 SYDVKM. The V gene end was trimmed by 5 bases and the J gene end by 7 bases; junction bases not matched to a gene: 14. This CDR3 is built from 17 residues. CDR3 DNA: TGTGCCAGCAGTACTAGCGGGATTCTCCTCCTCGGTAATGAGCAGTTCTTC. Residues: CASSTSGILLLGNEQFF.

This clonotype came up many times. This chain uses TRBV28 with TRBJ1-2; no reliable D call. Deletions cut 7 bases from V and 4 bases from J, with 10 bases between. Germline-derived CDR1 and CDR2 are MDHEN and SYDVKM. This CDR3 has 12 residues. The CDR3 bases are TGTGCCAGCATCAGCGGCAGCTATGGCTACACCTTC. Translation: CASISGSYGYTF.

This chain links TRBV20-1 with TRBJ2-5; 9 nucleotides agree with TRBD2. Germline V gene sequence: CDR1 DFQATT, CDR2 SNEGSKA (reference sequence). The CDR3 is 18 residues long. The V and J ends lost 0 bases and 5 bases, in that order; junction bases with no gene match: 16. The CDR3 region has the DNA TGCAGTGCTAGAGATTGGAGTAGCGGGAGCTACTTGGGGGAGACCCAGTACTTC. Translated: CSARDWSSGSYLGETQYF.

This clonotype has ten or more counts. The chain is built from TRBV28 and TRBJ2-7, with a possible D match to TRBD1 (5 bases). Trimming removed 1 base from V and 3 bases from J, with 13 bases in between. This CDR3 is built from 15 residues. Germline assignment: CDR1 MDHEN and CDR2 SYDVKM. The DNA of the CDR3 is TGTGCCAGCAGTTTATCCCGCCAGGGATTCTACGAGCAGTACTTC. Translating it yields CASSLSRQGFYEQYF.

This clonotype has a count of ten or more. This sequence joins TRBV7-8 and TRBJ2-7, with 7 bases that match TRBD2. CDR3 length equals 12 residues. With V trimmed by 8 bases and J by 5 bases, 6 bases remained unmatched. Germline V lookup: CDR1 SGHVS, CDR2 FQNEAQ. The CDR3 protein is CASWGGSDEQYF. As DNA, the CDR3 is TGTGCCAGCTGGGGCGGGAGCGACGAGCAGTACTTC.

This clonotype was recorded a few times. The chain has TRBV5-1 and TRBJ1-2, with D possibly TRBD1 on 6 matching bases. The CDR3 has 14 amino acids. The V end was cut by 4 bases, the J end by 3 bases, with 13 bases between. Germline V CDR1 and CDR2: SGHRS, YFSETQ. The CDR3 reads CASSLQGPDYGYTF. As DNA, the CDR3 is TGCGCCAGCAGCCTGCAGGGGCCTGACTATGGCTACACCTTC.

CDR3 protein: CASSILGQEAYEQYF. In DNA, the CDR3 is TGTGCCAGCAGTATTCTCGGACAGGAGGCCTACGAGCAGTACTTC. The rearrangement links TRBV27 to TRBJ2-7; 7 bases fit TRBD1. The CDR3 loop spans 15 amino acids. Germline V lookup: CDR1 MNHEY, CDR2 SMNVEV (reference sequence). The J segment lost 2 bases and the V segment lost 5 bases, leaving 9 bases of the junction unmatched.

The chain combines TRBV5-1 with TRBJ2-7; 8 bases align to TRBD2. Germline CDR1 and CDR2: SGHRS and YFSETQ. V gave up 5 bases and J gave up 0 bases; unmatched junction bases: 16. This CDR3 has 18 amino acids. CDR3 loop: CASSSADGRGYSSYEQYF. CDR3 in DNA: TGCGCCAGCAGTTCGGCGGACGGGAGGGGATATAGCTCCTACGAGCAGTACTTC.

The chain combines TRBV27 with TRBJ1-4; TRBD1 might be the D (5 bases). The CDR3 covers 15 residues. V shed 0 bases and J shed 4 bases, with 9 bases lying between them. Germline lookup yields CDR1 MNHEY and CDR2 SMNVEV (reference sequence). Here the CDR3 DNA reads TGTGCCAGCAGTTTATCGGGAAGGGGTAATGAAAAACTGTTTTTT. Protein: CASSLSGRGNEKLFF.

Ten or more counts support this clonotype. This chain joins TRBV2 and TRBJ1-5, with a weak D call TRBD1 (5 bases). Between the trimmed V and J ends, which lost 0 bases and 2 bases, there was a span of 17 bases. Per germline, CDR1 SNHLY and CDR2 FYNNEI. This CDR3 region has 18 residues. CDR3 loop: CASSEAAWGSGGNQPQHF. The CDR3 coding sequence is TGTGCCAGCAGTGAAGCTGCATGGGGCTCTGGGGGCAATCAGCCCCAGCATTTT. Using reference TRBV2 and TRBJ1-5 for the parts outside the CDR3, the full variable domain is EPEVTQTPSHQVTQMGQEVILRCVPISNHLYFYWYRQILGQKVEFLVSFYNNEISEKSEIFDDQFSVERPDGSNFTLKIRSTKLEDSAMYFCASSEAAWGSGGNQPQHFGDGTRLSIL.

This clonotype was picked up a small number of times. A much larger clone lies a single base off, so this may be a read error. The V gene is TRBV28, the J gene TRBJ2-2; the D is unclear. Germline loops: CDR1 MDHEN, CDR2 SYDVKM. This CDR3 spans 13 amino acids. V shed 5 bases and J shed 1 base, with 5 bases lying between them. In DNA, the CDR3 is TGTGCCAGCAGTATCCTGAACACCGGGGAGCTGTTTTTT. Protein sequence: CASSILNTGELFF.

This clonotype was found a few times. The genes are TRBV20-1 and TRBJ1-1; D is undetermined. The CDR3 is 16 residues long. With 2 bases removed from V and 1 base from J, the gap between germline ends came to 17 bases. CDR1 DFQATT and CDR2 SNEGSKA come from the germline V gene (reference sequence). Here the CDR3 DNA reads TGCAGTGCTAGAAATACCCTCCTGAGTCGGAACACTGAAGCTTTCTTT. Its translation: CSARNTLLSRNTEAFF.

The chain uses TRBV5-1 and TRBJ2-7; 9 positions agree with TRBD2. The CDR3 consists of 16 residues. With 3 bases clipped from V and 2 bases from J, the junction kept 9 bases outside the gene matches. Germline loops: CDR1 SGHRS, CDR2 YFSETQ. The CDR3 loop reads CASSSPRGGPAYEQYF. DNA for the CDR3: TGCGCCAGCAGCTCCCCGCGGGGGGGGCCGGCCTACGAGCAGTACTTC.

This clonotype was seen a few times. This chain connects TRBV19 to TRBJ1-6; tentatively, D is TRBD1 (6 bases). This CDR3 spans 14 amino acids. Germline values: CDR1 LNHDA, CDR2 SQIVND (reference sequence). V lost 7 bases to trimming and J lost 6 bases, with 13 bases between them. Here the CDR3 DNA reads TGTGCCAGTACTTGGACAGCCTCTAATTCACCCCTCCACTTT. Its protein product is CASTWTASNSPLHF. The variable domain in full, completed from reference TRBV19 and TRBJ1-6, reads DGGITQSPKYLFRKEGQNVTLSCEQNLNHDAMYWYRQDPGQGLRLIYYSQIVNDFQKGDIAEGYSVSREKKESFPLTVTSAQKNPTAFYLCASTWTASNSPLHFGNGTRLTVT.

This clonotype was detected only once. This sequence joins TRBV4-2 and TRBJ2-2; D assignment may be TRBD1 or TRBD2 (5 bases each). The CDR3 runs 15 residues. V was pared by 3 bases and J by 4 bases, with 12 bases between. Germline loops: CDR1 LGHNA, CDR2 YNFKEQ. The CDR3 coding sequence is TGTGCCAGCAGCCACCCAGGGAGTACCACCGGGGAGCTGTTTTTT. Protein: CASSHPGSTTGELFF.

This clonotype came up many times. The chain employs TRBV7-9 and TRBJ2-7; TRBD1 matches 7 bases. Per the germline V gene, CDR1 is SEHNR and CDR2 is FQNEAQ (reference sequence). The CDR3 has 14 residues. Losses at the gene ends were 5 bases for V and 3 bases for J; bases not matched to a gene: 7. This CDR3 reads CASSLRDRYYEQYF. Written as DNA, the CDR3 is TGTGCCAGCAGCCTCCGGGACAGATACTACGAGCAGTACTTC.

The V and J genes are TRBV2 and TRBJ1-4; D is perhaps TRBD1 (6 bases). This CDR3 spans 15 amino acids. CDR1 SNHLY and CDR2 FYNNEI come from the germline V gene. V was pared by 11 bases and J by 0 bases, with 16 bases between. The CDR3 sequence: CAGYRVETTNEKLFF. As DNA, the CDR3 is TGTGCCGGGTACAGGGTAGAGACAACTAATGAAAAACTGTTTTTT.

This clonotype was detected many times. This chain connects TRBV12-3 or TRBV12-4 to TRBJ2-1; D unresolved. V was shortened by 2 bases and J by 12 bases, with 17 bases between the two germline ends. The CDR3 is 14 amino acids. DNA of the CDR3: TGTGCCAGCAGTTTAAGGAGATCGAGACACGGGCAGTTCTTC. Amino acid sequence: CASSLRRSRHGQFF.